This T cell receptor (beta chain) stems from a study of T cell changes during pregnancy in multiple sclerosis. The length of the CDR3 is 15 residues. Trimming shortened V by 3 bases and J by 5 bases, and 16 bases separated the two germline ends. In germline, CDR1 is MGHRA, CDR2 YSYEKL. Assay used: immunoSEQ multiplex PCR; TCRdb lists only in-frame clones, some missing. This sample has more than 45,000 clones, with 92% found just once. The sequence was obtained from a female donor with multiple sclerosis, enrolled in a pregnancy study. The genes are TRBV4-1 and TRBJ2-5, with D possibly TRBD2 on 5 matching bases. Sequencing was performed on CD4+ T cells from peripheral blood mononuclear cells, taken after pregnancy. The CDR3 DNA reads TGCGCCAGCAGCCATTCCCGGGGTCGCGCGGAGACCCAGTACTTC. It is translated as CASSHSRGRAETQYF.